The 16 T cell receptor beta chains below all came from one sample that was sequenced in a study of beta chain features in type 1 diabetes. Study-level points and caveats: Across all four CD4+ subsets, people with type 1 diabetes showed modestly shorter TCRB CDR3s.

The study reverse transcribed the entire isolated RNA, so it sequenced expressed TCRB transcripts. Data came from immunoSEQ multiplex PCR; TCRdb stores just in-frame clones and leaves some out. The repertoire has 300,000 to 450,000 clones, about 10% of them found once; the top ten carry about 0.64%. Their specific antigens are unknown. The source material was central memory CD4+ T cells from blood. Source of these receptors: a man aged 25-45 years with type 1 diabetes.

This clone was picked up a small number of times. V usage is TRBV7-2 and J usage is TRBJ2-4, with 9 bases that match TRBD1. The ends lost 5 bases at V and 1 base at J; junction bases unmatched: 6. The CDR3 covers 16 residues. Germline V gene sequence: CDR1 SGHTA, CDR2 FQGNSA. Here the CDR3 DNA reads TGTGCCAGCAGCCCCCGACAGGGGGGGGCCAAAAACATTCAGTACTTC. Protein product: CASSPRQGGAKNIQYF.

CDR3 protein: CASSSEAGFYEQYF. Written as DNA, the CDR3 is TGCGCCAGCAGCTCCGAAGCGGGATTCTACGAGCAGTACTTC. The chain uses TRBV5-1 and TRBJ2-7; 7 bases align to TRBD2. There are 14 residues in the CDR3. After removal of 3 bases from V and 3 bases from J, the junction contained 6 bases not matched to a gene. Germline V gene lookup returns CDR1 SGHRS and CDR2 YFSETQ. The variable domain in full, with the rest retrieved from reference TRBV5-1 and TRBJ2-7, is KAGVTQTPRYLIKTRGQQVTLSCSPISGHRSVSWYQQTPGQGLQFLFEYFSETQRNKGNFPGRFSGRQFSNSRSEMNVSTLELGDSALYLCASSSEAGFYEQYFGPGTRLTVT.

This clone was seen a handful of times. The chain has TRBV29-1 and TRBJ2-5; 8 bases are shared with TRBD1. The assigned J gene may be wrong: the sequence end matches TRBJ2-7 better. This CDR3 spans 13 amino acids. The germline V gene encodes CDR1 SQVTM and CDR2 ANQGSEA. CDR3 in DNA: TGCAGCGTTGTCGAGACAGGGGTTGGCGAGCAGTACTTC. It specifies CSVVETGVGEQYF.

The chain combines TRBV28 with TRBJ2-5; 9 nucleotides agree with TRBD2. The end of the DNA fits TRBJ2-7 better, so the J call may be wrong. The CDR3 totals 15 residues. Germline V lookup: CDR1 MDHEN, CDR2 SYDVKM. CDR3 DNA sequence: TGTGCCAGCAGTTCCCATGCGGGAGGGCCTGGCGAGCAGTACTTC. This codes for CASSSHAGGPGEQYF.

This chain uses TRBV5-4 with TRBJ2-6, with 9 bases aligning to TRBD2. Unmatched junction bases numbered 10, after V lost 2 bases and J lost 4 bases. The germline V gene has CDR1 SGHNT and CDR2 YYREEE (reference sequence). This CDR3 has 18 amino acids. The CDR3: CASSFDSGSLQGANVLTF. CDR3 DNA: TGTGCCAGCAGCTTCGATAGCGGGAGTCTCCAAGGGGCCAACGTCCTGACTTTC.

The rearrangement joins TRBV25-1 to TRBJ2-7, with TRBD1 matching 8 bases. The V gene's germline CDR1 is MGHDK and CDR2 SYGVNS. V was pared by 4 bases and J by 6 bases, with 11 bases of the junction left unmatched. The CDR3 contains 15 residues. The CDR3 nucleotides are TGTGCCAGCAGTGGAGGGGACAGGTTAAAAGGCGAGCAGTACTTC. Its translation is CASSGGDRLKGEQYF.

This clone was counted between two and nine times. The chain employs TRBV7-8 and TRBJ2-5, with unresolved D. The CDR3 has 13 amino acids. Germline V gives CDR1 SGHVS, CDR2 FQNEAQ. The V gene lost 5 bases and the J gene lost 0 bases, with 7 bases spanning the gap. The CDR3, as DNA: TGTGCCAGCAGCCCTCAGTACCAAGAGACCCAGTACTTC. Translation: CASSPQYQETQYF.

J is TRBJ1-4 and V is TRBV6-1; D call uncertain. CDR3 size: 14 residues. With 2 bases removed from V and 8 bases from J, the gap between germline ends came to 12 bases. Germline lookup yields CDR1 MNHNS and CDR2 SASEGT. The CDR3 bases are TGTGCCAGCAGTGAAATCAAGGGTAGCGAAAAACTGTTTTTT. This gives the protein CASSEIKGSEKLFF.

This clone was observed a few times. The chain carries TRBV5-1 and TRBJ2-7; TRBD2 matches at 7 bases. This CDR3 has 15 amino acids. Germline lookup yields CDR1 SGHRS and CDR2 YFSETQ. V lost 2 bases to trimming and J lost 2 bases; unmatched junction nucleotides: 7. In DNA form, the CDR3 reads TGCGCCAGCAGCTTTGAAGGGAGGGGACCCTACGAGCAGTACTTC. Protein sequence: CASSFEGRGPYEQYF.

This clone appeared a few times. This chain uses TRBV15 with TRBJ1-5; the D gene is possibly TRBD1 (5 bases). This CDR3 is 15 amino acids long. Germline-derived CDR1 and CDR2 are LNHNV and YYDKDF (reference sequence). V shed 4 bases and J shed 4 bases, with 14 bases lying between them. CDR3: CATSTGTGSNQPQHF. The CDR3 DNA reads as TGTGCCACCAGCACCGGGACTGGGTCGAATCAGCCCCAGCATTTT. The whole variable domain, remainder taken from reference TRBV15 and TRBJ1-5, is DAMVIQNPRYQVTQFGKPVTLSCSQTLNHNVMYWYQQKSSQAPKLLFHYYDKDFNNEADTPDNFQSRRPNTSFCFLDIRSPGLGDTAMYLCATSTGTGSNQPQHFGDGTRLSIL.

This chain links TRBV11-2 with TRBJ1-1; no reliable D call. The CDR3 has 13 amino acids. Deletions cut 3 bases from V and 1 base from J, with 6 bases between. Per germline, CDR1 SGHAT and CDR2 FQNNGV. The CDR3 loop is CASSFQENTEAFF. CDR3 nucleotide sequence: TGTGCCAGCAGCTTTCAGGAGAACACTGAAGCTTTCTTT.

This clone was recorded many times. J is TRBJ2-1 and V is TRBV7-2; TRBD1 agrees at 9 bases. Germline CDR1 reads SGHTA; CDR2 reads FQGNSA. The CDR3 has 15 residues. Losses at the gene ends were 6 bases for V and 8 bases for J; bases not matched to a gene: 11. CDR3 DNA sequence: TGTGCCAGCAGGCCGGGACAGGGTTATCATTATGAGCAGTTCTTC. Encoded protein: CASRPGQGYHYEQFF.

This clone was observed many times. This chain connects TRBV14 to TRBJ2-7; 8 bases are a match to TRBD1. Unmatched junction bases numbered 8, after V lost 2 bases and J lost 2 bases. This CDR3 is 16 amino acids long. Germline CDR1 is SGHDN and CDR2 is FVKESK. The CDR3 is CASSQRQGAIPYEQYF. The CDR3, as DNA: TGTGCCAGCAGCCAAAGGCAGGGGGCTATACCCTACGAGCAGTACTTC.

Remarks on this clone: At one boundary the junction diverges from the germline segment, which might be a read error. The genes are TRBV4-1 and TRBJ2-1, with D tentatively TRBD1 (5 bases). CDR3 length equals 14 residues. The V gene's germline CDR1 is MGHRA and CDR2 YSYEKL. The CDR3 loop is CAISRTPIYNEQFF. Here the CDR3 DNA reads TGTGCCATTTCGCGGACACCAATCTACAATGAGCAGTTCTTC.

In its sample, this clone was seen many times. The rearrangement links TRBV5-4 to TRBJ2-1; no firm D call. Trimming cost V 4 bases and J 0 bases, with 14 bases left between them. The CDR3 is 16 residues long. The germline gives CDR1 SGHNT, CDR2 YYREEE (reference sequence). The CDR3 region is CASSRDEWSSYNEQFF. In DNA, the CDR3 is TGTGCCAGCAGCCGAGATGAATGGAGCTCCTACAATGAGCAGTTCTTC.

This clone has more than one count but fewer than ten. J is TRBJ2-6 and V is TRBV7-9; D perhaps matches TRBD1 (5 bases). Germline V gene sequence: CDR1 SEHNR, CDR2 FQNEAQ (reference sequence). The CDR3 runs 15 residues. V shed 5 bases and J shed 3 bases, with 11 bases lying between them. In nucleotides, the CDR3 is TGTGCCAGCAGCGGAACAGGCCTTGGGGCCAACGTCCTGACTTTC. Its translation is CASSGTGLGANVLTF.